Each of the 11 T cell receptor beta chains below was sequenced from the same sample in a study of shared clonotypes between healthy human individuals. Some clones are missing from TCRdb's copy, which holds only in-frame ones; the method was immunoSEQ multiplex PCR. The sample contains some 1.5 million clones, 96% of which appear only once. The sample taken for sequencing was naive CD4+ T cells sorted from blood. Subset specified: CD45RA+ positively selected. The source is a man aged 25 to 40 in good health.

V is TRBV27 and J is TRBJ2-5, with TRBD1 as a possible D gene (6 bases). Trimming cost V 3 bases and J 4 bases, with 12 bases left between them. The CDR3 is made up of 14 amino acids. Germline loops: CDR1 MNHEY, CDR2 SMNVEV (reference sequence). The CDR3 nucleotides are TGTGCCAGCAGTTTTTCAGGGGCGGGAGAGACCCAGTACTTC. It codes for CASSFSGAGETQYF.

DNA of the CDR3: TGTGCCAGCAGCTCTAGCGTCAGGGGTGTAGGTGGCTACACCTTC. Translating gives CASSSSVRGVGGYTF. The chain recombines TRBV7-3 with TRBJ1-2; a possible D gene is TRBD1 (6 bases). The V and J ends lost 4 bases and 7 bases respectively, with 19 bases between them. CDR3 length: 15 residues. Germline values: CDR1 SGHTA, CDR2 FQGTGA.

In DNA, the CDR3 is TGTGCCAGCAGTGAGCGGCCGAACACTGAAGCTTTCTTT. Translating it yields CASSERPNTEAFF. V and J are TRBV6-1 and TRBJ1-1; unclear D gene. Per the germline V gene, CDR1 is MNHNS and CDR2 is SASEGT. The CDR3 has 13 amino acids. V lost 3 bases to trimming and J lost 1 base, with 6 bases between them.

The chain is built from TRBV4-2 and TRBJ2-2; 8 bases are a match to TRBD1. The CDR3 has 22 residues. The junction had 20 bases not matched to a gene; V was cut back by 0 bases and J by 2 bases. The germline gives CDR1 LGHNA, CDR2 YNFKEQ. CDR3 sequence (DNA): TGTGCCAGCAGCCAAGATCTCGGAAGACAGGGGTTAGCCTCACTTAACACCGGGGAGCTGTTTTTT. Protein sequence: CASSQDLGRQGLASLNTGELFF.

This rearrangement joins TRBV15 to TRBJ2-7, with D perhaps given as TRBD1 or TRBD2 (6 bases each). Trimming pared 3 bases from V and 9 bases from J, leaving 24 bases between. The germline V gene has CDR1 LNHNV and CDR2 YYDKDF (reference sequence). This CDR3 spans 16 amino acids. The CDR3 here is CATSRGRTDRLRLQYF. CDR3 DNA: TGTGCCACCAGCAGGGGGAGGACAGATCGCCTACGATTGCAGTACTTC.

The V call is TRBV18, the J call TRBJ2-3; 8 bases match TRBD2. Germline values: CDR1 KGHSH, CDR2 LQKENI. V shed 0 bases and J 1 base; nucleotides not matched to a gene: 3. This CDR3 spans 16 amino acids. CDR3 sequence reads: CASSPPGGAGTDTQYF. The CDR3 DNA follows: TGTGCCAGCTCACCACCCGGGGGGGCCGGCACAGATACGCAGTATTTT.

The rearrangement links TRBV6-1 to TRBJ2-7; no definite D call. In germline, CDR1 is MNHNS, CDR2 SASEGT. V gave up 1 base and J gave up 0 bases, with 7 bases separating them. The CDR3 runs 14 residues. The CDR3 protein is CASSEGVGSYEQYF. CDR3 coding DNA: TGTGCCAGCAGTGAAGGAGTGGGCTCCTACGAGCAGTACTTC.

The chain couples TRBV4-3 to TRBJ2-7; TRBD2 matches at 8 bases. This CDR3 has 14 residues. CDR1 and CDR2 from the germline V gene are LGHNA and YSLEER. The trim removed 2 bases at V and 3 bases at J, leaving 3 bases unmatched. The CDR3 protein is CASSQIAGLYEQYF. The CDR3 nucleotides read TGCGCCAGCAGCCAAATAGCGGGGCTCTACGAGCAGTACTTC.

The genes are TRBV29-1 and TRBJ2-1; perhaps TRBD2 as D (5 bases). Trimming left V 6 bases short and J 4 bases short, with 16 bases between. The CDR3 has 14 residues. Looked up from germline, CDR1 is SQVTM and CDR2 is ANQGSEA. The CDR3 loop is CSVAGLTRYNEQFF. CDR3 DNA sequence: TGCAGCGTCGCAGGACTCACTCGGTACAATGAGCAGTTCTTC.

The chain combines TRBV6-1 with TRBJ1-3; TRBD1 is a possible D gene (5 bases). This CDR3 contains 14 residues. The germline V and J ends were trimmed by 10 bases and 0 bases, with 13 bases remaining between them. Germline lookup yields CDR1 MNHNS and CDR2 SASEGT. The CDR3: CAIWGVNSGNTIYF. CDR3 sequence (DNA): TGTGCCATTTGGGGGGTGAACTCTGGAAACACCATATATTTT.

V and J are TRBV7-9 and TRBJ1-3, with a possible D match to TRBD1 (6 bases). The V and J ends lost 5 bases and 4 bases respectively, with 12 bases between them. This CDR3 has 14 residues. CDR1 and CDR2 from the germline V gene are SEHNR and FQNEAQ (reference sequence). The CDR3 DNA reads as TGTGCCAGCAGCCACAGGGATTTCGGAAACACCATATATTTT. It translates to CASSHRDFGNTIYF.